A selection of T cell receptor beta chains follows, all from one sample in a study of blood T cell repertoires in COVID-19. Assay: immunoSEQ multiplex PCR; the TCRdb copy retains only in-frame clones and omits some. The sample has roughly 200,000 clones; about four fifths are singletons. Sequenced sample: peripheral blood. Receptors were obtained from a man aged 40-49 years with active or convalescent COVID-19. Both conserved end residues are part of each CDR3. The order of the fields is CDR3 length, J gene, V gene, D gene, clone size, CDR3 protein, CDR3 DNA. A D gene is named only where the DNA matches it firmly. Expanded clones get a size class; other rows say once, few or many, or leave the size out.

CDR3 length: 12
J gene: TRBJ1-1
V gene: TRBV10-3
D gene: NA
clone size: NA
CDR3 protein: CAIGRGDTEAFF
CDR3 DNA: TGTGCCATCGGCAGGGGTGACACTGAAGCTTTCTTT

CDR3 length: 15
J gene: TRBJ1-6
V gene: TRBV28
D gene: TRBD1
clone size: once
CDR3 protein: CASSTFGQGNSPLHF
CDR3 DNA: TGTGCCAGCAGTACCTTCGGACAGGGTAATTCACCCCTCCACTTT

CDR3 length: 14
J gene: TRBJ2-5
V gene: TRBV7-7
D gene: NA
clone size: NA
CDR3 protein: CASSPTGLGETQYF
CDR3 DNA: TGTGCTAGCAGCCCTACAGGGCTGGGCGAGACCCAGTACTTC

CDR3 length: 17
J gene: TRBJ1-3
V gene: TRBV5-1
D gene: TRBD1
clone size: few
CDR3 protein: CASSLGGTDFSGNTIYF
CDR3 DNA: TGCGCCAGCAGCTTGGGTGGGACAGACTTCTCTGGAAACACCATATATTTT

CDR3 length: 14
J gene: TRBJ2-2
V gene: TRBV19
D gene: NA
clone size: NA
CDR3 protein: CASKEQGDTGELFF
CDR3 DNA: TGTGCCAGTAAAGAACAGGGCGACACCGGGGAGCTGTTTTTT

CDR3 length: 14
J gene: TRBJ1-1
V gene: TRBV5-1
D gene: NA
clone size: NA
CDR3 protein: CASSVNTFPPRAFF
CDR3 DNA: TGCGCCAGCAGCGTGAACACGTTTCCTCCGAGGGCTTTCTTT

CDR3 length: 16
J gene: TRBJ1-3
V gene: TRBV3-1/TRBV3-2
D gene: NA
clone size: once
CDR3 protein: CASSLGGWGVGNTIYF
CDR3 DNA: TGTGCCAGCAGCCTTGGGGGATGGGGGGTCGGAAACACCATATATTTT

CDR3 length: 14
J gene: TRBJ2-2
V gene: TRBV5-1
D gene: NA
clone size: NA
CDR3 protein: CASRRTGGDGELFF
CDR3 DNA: TGCGCCAGCAGACGGACAGGAGGGGACGGGGAGCTGTTTTTT

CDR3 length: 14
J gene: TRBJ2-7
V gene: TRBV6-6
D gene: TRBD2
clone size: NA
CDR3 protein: CASSYAGRGIEQYF
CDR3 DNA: TGTGCCAGCAGTTACGCGGGGAGGGGAATCGAGCAGTACTTC

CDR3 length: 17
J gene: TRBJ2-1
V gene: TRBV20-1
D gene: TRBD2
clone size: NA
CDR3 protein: CSASSSGRAMSYNEQFF
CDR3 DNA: TGCAGTGCTAGTTCTAGCGGGAGGGCGATGTCCTACAATGAGCAGTTCTTC

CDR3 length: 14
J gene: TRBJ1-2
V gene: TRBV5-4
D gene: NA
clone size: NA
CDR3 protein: CASSLGQKGVGYTF
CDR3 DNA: TGTGCCAGCAGCCTAGGACAGAAGGGCGTCGGCTACACCTTC

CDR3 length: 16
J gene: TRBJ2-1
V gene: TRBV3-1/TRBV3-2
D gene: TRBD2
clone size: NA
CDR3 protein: CASSQRGAISYNEQFF
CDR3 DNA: TGTGCCAGCAGCCAGCGGGGGGCAATCTCATACAATGAGCAGTTCTTC

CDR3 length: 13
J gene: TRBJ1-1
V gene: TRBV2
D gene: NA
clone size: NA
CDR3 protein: CASSDQVFTEAFF
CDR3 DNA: TGTGCCAGCAGTGATCAGGTCTTCACTGAAGCTTTCTTT

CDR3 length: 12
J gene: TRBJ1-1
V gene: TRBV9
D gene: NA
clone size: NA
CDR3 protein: CASKKWPSEAFF
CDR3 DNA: TGTGCCAGCAAAAAGTGGCCCTCTGAAGCTTTCTTT

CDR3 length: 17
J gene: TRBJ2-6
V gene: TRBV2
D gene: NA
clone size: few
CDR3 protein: CASIRDFVASGANVLTF
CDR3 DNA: TGTGCCAGCATTCGGGACTTTGTAGCCTCTGGGGCCAACGTCCTGACTTTC

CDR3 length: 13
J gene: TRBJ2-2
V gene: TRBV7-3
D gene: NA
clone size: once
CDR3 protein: CASSLSGAGELFF
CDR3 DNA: TGTGCCAGCAGCTTAAGTGGAGCCGGGGAGCTGTTTTTT

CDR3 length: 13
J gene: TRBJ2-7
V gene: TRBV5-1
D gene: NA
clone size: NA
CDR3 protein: CASSLGTPYEQYF
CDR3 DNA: TGCGCCAGCAGCTTGGGGACTCCCTACGAGCAGTACTTC

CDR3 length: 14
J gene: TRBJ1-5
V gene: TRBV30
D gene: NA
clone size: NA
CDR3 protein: CAWSSVGRNQPQHF
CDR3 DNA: TGTGCCTGGAGCAGCGTGGGGAGAAATCAGCCCCAGCATTTT

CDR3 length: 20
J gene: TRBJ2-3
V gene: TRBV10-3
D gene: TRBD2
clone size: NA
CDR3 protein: CAIRSGVGTSRRYRTDTQYF
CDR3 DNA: TGTGCCATCAGATCGGGTGTCGGGACTAGCCGACGATATAGAACAGATACGCAGTATTTT

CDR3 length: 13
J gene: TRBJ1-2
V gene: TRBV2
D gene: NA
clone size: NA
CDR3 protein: CASSEGRGDGYTF
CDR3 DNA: TGTGCCAGCAGCGAGGGGCGGGGTGATGGCTACACCTTC

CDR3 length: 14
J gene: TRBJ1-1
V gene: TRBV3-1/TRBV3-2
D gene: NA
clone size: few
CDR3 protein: CASSQADRNTEAFF
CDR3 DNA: TGTGCCAGCAGCCAAGCCGACAGGAACACTGAAGCTTTCTTT

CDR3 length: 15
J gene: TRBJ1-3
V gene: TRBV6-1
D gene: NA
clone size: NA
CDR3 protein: CASSDGGFSGNTIYF
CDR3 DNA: TGTGCCAGCAGTGATGGGGGGTTCTCTGGAAACACCATATATTTT

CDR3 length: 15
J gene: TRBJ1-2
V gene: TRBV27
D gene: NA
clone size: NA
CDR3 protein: CASSLSVTTAYGYTF
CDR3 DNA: TGTGCCAGCAGTTTATCAGTCACGACAGCCTATGGCTACACCTTC

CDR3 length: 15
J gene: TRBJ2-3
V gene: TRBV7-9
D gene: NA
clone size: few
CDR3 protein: CASSLAGVSGDTQYF
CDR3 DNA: TGTGCCAGCAGCTTGGCAGGGGTAAGCGGAGATACGCAGTATTTT

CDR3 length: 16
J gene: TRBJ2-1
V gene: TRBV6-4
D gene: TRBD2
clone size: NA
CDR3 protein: CASSLTSGSSDNEQFF
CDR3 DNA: TGTGCCAGCAGCCTAACTAGCGGGAGTTCCGACAATGAGCAGTTCTTC

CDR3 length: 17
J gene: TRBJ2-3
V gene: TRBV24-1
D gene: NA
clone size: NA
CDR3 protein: CATSALVGPISTDTQYF
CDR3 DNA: TGTGCCACCAGTGCTCTAGTTGGCCCGATATCCACAGATACGCAGTATTTT

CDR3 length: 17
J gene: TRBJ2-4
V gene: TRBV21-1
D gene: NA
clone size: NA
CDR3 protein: CASTQGYQSGSKNIQYF
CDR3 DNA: TGTGCCAGCACCCAGGGGTATCAGAGTGGTTCCAAAAACATTCAGTACTTC

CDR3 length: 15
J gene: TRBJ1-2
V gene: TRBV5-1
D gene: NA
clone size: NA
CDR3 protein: CASSSRSGKLYGYTF
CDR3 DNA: TGCGCCAGCAGCTCCAGATCGGGGAAGCTCTATGGCTACACCTTC

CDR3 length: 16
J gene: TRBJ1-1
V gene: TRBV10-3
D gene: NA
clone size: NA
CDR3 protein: CAISDGFLDKNTEAFF
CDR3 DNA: TGTGCCATCAGTGATGGATTTCTGGACAAGAACACTGAAGCTTTCTTT

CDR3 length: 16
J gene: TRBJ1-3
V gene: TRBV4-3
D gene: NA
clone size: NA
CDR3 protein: CASSQEAVTPLNTIYF
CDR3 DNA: TGCGCCAGCAGCCAAGAAGCGGTGACCCCTCTCAACACCATATATTTT

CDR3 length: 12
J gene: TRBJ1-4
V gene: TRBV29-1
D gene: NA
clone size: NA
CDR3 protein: CSVRTVNEKLFF
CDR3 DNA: TGCAGCGTAAGAACAGTTAATGAAAAACTGTTTTTT

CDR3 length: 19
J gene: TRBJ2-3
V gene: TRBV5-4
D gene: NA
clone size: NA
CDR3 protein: CASSLPDTGVWGSTDTQYF
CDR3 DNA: TGTGCCAGCAGCTTGCCCGACACGGGGGTTTGGGGTAGCACAGATACGCAGTATTTT

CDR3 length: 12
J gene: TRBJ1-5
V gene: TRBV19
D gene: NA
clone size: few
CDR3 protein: CASSMEYRPQHF
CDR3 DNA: TGTGCCAGTAGTATGGAGTACCGGCCCCAGCATTTT

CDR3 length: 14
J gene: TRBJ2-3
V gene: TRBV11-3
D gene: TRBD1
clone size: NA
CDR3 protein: CASSTGGSTDTQYF
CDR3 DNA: TGTGCCAGCAGCACAGGGGGAAGCACAGATACGCAGTATTTT

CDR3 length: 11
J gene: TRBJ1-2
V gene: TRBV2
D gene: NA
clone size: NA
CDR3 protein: CASSPGYGYTF
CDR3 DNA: TGTGCCAGCAGTCCAGGGTATGGCTACACCTTC

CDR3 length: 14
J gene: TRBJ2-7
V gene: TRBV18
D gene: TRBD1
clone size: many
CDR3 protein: CASSPGQGNYEQYF
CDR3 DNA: TGTGCCAGCTCACCAGGACAGGGTAATTACGAGCAGTACTTC

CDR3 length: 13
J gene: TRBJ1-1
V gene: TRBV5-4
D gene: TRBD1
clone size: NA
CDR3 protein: CASSLAQGAEAFF
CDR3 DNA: TGTGCCAGCAGCTTGGCGCAGGGGGCTGAAGCTTTCTTT

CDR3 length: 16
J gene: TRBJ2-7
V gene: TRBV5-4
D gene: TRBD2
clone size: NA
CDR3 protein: CASSDGTSGSWYEQYF
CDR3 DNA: TGTGCCAGCAGCGATGGGACTAGCGGGAGTTGGTACGAGCAGTACTTC

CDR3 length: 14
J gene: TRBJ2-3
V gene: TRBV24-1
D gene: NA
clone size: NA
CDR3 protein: CATSDPGRTDTQYF
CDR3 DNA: TGTGCCACCAGTGATCCAGGGCGCACAGATACGCAGTATTTT

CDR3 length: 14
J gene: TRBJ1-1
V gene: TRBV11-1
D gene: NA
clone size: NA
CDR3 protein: CASSFGRGNTEAFF
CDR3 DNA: TGTGCCAGCAGCTTTGGCAGGGGAAACACTGAAGCTTTCTTT

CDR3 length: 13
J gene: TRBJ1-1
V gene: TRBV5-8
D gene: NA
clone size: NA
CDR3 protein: CASSRKRNTEAFF
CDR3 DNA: TGTGCCAGCAGCCGTAAGAGGAACACTGAAGCTTTCTTT

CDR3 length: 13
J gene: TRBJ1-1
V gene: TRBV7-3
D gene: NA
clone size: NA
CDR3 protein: CASSFQVNTEAFF
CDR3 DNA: TGTGCCAGCAGCTTTCAGGTGAACACTGAAGCTTTCTTT

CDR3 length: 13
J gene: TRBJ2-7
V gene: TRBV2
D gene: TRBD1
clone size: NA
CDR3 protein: CASSVRGGGEQYF
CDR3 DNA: TGTGCCAGCAGTGTACGAGGGGGCGGCGAGCAGTACTTC

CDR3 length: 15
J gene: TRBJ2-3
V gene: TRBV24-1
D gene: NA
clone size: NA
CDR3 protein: CATSAPGAYTDTQYF
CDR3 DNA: TGTGCCACCAGTGCCCCAGGGGCCTACACAGATACGCAGTATTTT

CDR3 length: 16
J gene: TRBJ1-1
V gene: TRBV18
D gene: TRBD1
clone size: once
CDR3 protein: CASSPSDGQGYFEAFF
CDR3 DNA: TGTGCCAGCTCACCTTCCGATGGACAGGGGTACTTCGAAGCTTTCTTT